This T cell receptor (beta chain) is from a study of technical replicates of blood from a few donors. Profiled with immunoSEQ multiplex PCR; TCRdb holds only in-frame clones, not every one. The sample contains 35,000 to 50,000 clones, 95% to 97% of which appear only once. Germline CDR1 reads SNHLY; CDR2 reads FYNNEI. CDR3 length equals 14 residues. The ends lost 4 bases at V and 5 bases at J; junction bases unmatched: 7. The receptor was derived from a human donor in good health. V gene TRBV2 combines with J gene TRBJ1-1, with 7 bases identical to TRBD1. The specimen was T cells isolated from PBMCs. The CDR3 loop is CASSATGIGTEAFF. The DNA of the CDR3 is TGTGCCAGCAGTGCGACAGGGATAGGGACTGAAGCTTTCTTT.